This T cell receptor (beta chain) was sequenced in a study of T cell repertoires in cytomegalovirus infection. Overall study: Both a matching HLA type and CMV infection were indicated by public TCR beta signatures. Study-wide points: HLA-C-restricted CMV clonotypes gave the most frequent clonotype in two of eight donors. Summed public TCR beta family frequency identified CMV carriers bearing the relevant HLA.

Trimming at V came to 4 bases and at J to 3 bases, leaving 4 bases not matched to a gene. Germline V gives CDR1 SQVTM, CDR2 ANQGSEA. This CDR3 region has 13 residues. To note about this clonotype: What it recognizes is unknown.

MiXCR, applied by TCRdb to the reads, yields one record per CDR3 protein. The repertoire consists of about 230,000 distinct CDR3 sequences, with around 6.4% occurring once and the leading ten covering about 6.5%. The V and J genes are TRBV29-1 and TRBJ2-3; 7 bases agree with TRBD1. The clonotype originates from a human donor in good health (CMV status not recorded). Some clones in this sample may be carry-over from other donors' samples. Material: PBMCs. As DNA, the CDR3 is TGCAGCGTTGCTGGGACAGTGACAGATACGCAGTATTTT. Its protein product is CSVAGTVTDTQYF.